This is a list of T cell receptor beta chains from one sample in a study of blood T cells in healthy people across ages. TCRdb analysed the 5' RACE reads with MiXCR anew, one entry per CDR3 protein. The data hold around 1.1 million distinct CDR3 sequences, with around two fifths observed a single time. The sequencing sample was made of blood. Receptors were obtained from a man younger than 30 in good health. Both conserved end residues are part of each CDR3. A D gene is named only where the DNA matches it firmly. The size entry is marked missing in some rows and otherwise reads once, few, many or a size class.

TGTGCCAGCAGCAGAGGGATGTCCTACGAGCAGTACTTC	CASSRGMSYEQYF	.	TRBJ2-7	TRBV7-2	.
TGCAGTGCTAGAGATTTACAAGGGTCTAAACTGTTTTTT	CSARDLQGSKLFF	.	TRBJ1-4	TRBV20-1	.
TGTGCCAGCAGTCCCGGGCTAGCGAACAATGAGCAGTTCTTC	CASSPGLANNEQFF	.	TRBJ2-1	TRBV7-2	.
TGTGCCAGCAGTTACTCGGGCCTAGGACCGAATGAAAAACTGTTTTTT	CASSYSGLGPNEKLFF	few	TRBJ1-4	TRBV6-6	.
TGTGCCAGCAGCCAAGATGGGAGGGACATTAATCCGGAAGGGGCCAATGAGCAGTTCTTC	CASSQDGRDINPEGANEQFF	few	TRBJ2-1	TRBV4-2	.
TGTGCCAGCAGCTTAATGGGGCCGCCCCAGCATTTT	CASSLMGPPQHF	.	TRBJ1-5	TRBV7-9	.
TGTGCCAGCCGGGGGCCCTCCTACGAGCAGTACTTC	CASRGPSYEQYF	.	TRBJ2-7	TRBV6-5	.
TGTGCCAGCAGTTCCGGGACTAGCGGCCACGAGCAGTACTTC	CASSSGTSGHEQYF	few	TRBJ2-7	TRBV27	TRBD2
TGCAGTGCTAGTCGGACTAGCAATGAGCAGTACTTC	CSASRTSNEQYF	.	TRBJ2-7	TRBV20-1	TRBD2
TGTGCCAGCAGCTTCTCGACAGGGGAGGTGCGTGGCTACACCTTC	CASSFSTGEVRGYTF	.	TRBJ1-2	TRBV7-2	TRBD1
TGCGCCAGCCAAGATTGCAACCGGGACAGGGGCACCGGGGAGCTGTTTTTT	CASQDCNRDRGTGELFF	.	TRBJ2-2	TRBV23-1	TRBD1
TGCAGTGCTAGTAGTGGGGCAGGAGTCAGTCAGCCCCAGCATTTT	CSASSGAGVSQPQHF	.	TRBJ1-5	TRBV20-1	.